The clone carrying this T cell receptor beta chain appeared many times. The antigen is not known. The source of the sample is a study of CD8+CD57+ T cells in acquired aplastic anemia. In the study overall: Sorted CD4+ and CD8+ cell DNA averaged around 3.3 ug. Approximately 11 million reads were obtained on average for healthy donor CD4+ cells.

CDR1 and CDR2 (germline): SNHLY, FYNNEI. The CDR3 consists of 15 residues. Germline trimming cut 6 bases from V and 1 base from J; bases unmatched to any gene: 6. Study observations and caveats: There were 25 to 35 CD8+ CDR3 sequences that occurred in both patients and controls. For CD8+ Simpson's diversity, patients and controls showed no significant difference.

Profiling that covered TCR beta VDJ and CDR3 relied on genomic DNA as its template. One entry per CDR3 protein, called by TCRdb with MiXCR from the reads. The data show around 170,000 distinct CDR3 sequences, about half seen once. The rearrangement uses TRBV2 and TRBJ1-5, with 7 bases lining up with TRBD1. This clonotype was obtained from a human donor in good health. Sequencing was done on a sample of sorted CD4+, CD8+, or CD8+CD57+ T cells (not recorded which) from PBMCs. In DNA form, the CDR3 reads TGTGCCAGCAGATTACAGGGGATAAGCAATCAGCCCCAGCATTTT. Translating it yields CASRLQGISNQPQHF.